This T cell receptor (beta chain) comes out of a study of T cells in Graves' hyperthyroidism and ophthalmopathy. Amplified TCR beta CDR3 regions derived from RNA transcripts. The primer set for the first-round RT-PCR of the TCR CDR3 was HTBI. One entry per CDR3 protein results from TCRdb running MiXCR on the multiplex PCR reads. The sample comprises roughly 550,000 distinct CDR3 sequences, about 16% of which are singletons, and 25% to 30% rests with the top ten. Between the trimmed V and J ends, which lost 0 bases and 3 bases, there was a span of 6 bases. Germline loops: CDR1 DFQATT, CDR2 SNEGSKA (reference sequence). The CDR3 totals 12 residues. Study-level results: Clonotypes that were expanded in thyroid above 0.001 mostly appeared in blood too.

This clonotype showed up many times. Its cognate antigen is unknown. The rearrangement uses TRBV20-1 and TRBJ2-7, with D unresolved. The TCR comes from a woman aged 25 to 39 with Graves' ophthalmopathy. The sample taken for sequencing was blood. DNA of the CDR3: TGCAGTGCTAGAGACAAGTACTACGAGCAGTACTTC. This sequence encodes CSARDKYYEQYF.